The rows below give T cell receptor beta chains drawn from one sample of a study of blood T cell repertoires in COVID-19. Profiling relied on immunoSEQ multiplex PCR, and the TCRdb table lists in-frame clones only, not all of them. The table shows more than 95,000 clones, with around 81% occurring only once. Sequenced: peripheral blood. These receptors all stem from a man older than 75 with acute or convalescent COVID-19. Both conserved end residues are trimmed from each CDR3. The order of the fields is V gene, clone size, CDR3 protein. The size entry is marked missing in some rows and otherwise reads once, few, many or a size class.

TRBV4-1 . ASSQGQGGGNQPQH
TRBV19 . ASSRLTSGGNEQF
TRBV10-2 . ASSQGTNQPQH
TRBV11-2 . ASSLESQYEQY
TRBV28 . ASSFYRGEQY
TRBV7-9 . ASSPRGQGQSPLH
TRBV30 . AWAGQGFFYGYT
TRBV3-1/TRBV3-2 . ASSRGYRQETQY
TRBV12-3/TRBV12-4 once ASSLGGESPLH
TRBV9 . ASSVASGQGMNEQF
TRBV27 . ASSLSTSTDTQY
TRBV5-4 . ASSPGGGGYEQY
TRBV24-1 . ATSEPGTPNYGYT
TRBV5-1 . ASSPRDRGQTEAF
TRBV5-6 . ASSFMDRVESTEAF
TRBV5-6 . ASSLRGNAGYT
TRBV2 . ASSRTGGSNNEQF
TRBV2 . ASRETSGSYYEQY
TRBV6-5 . ASLEGSYNEQF
TRBV10-3 once AISPTGVNQPQH
TRBV5-4 . ASSLASGSLDTQY
TRBV7-3 once ASSLPGETQY
TRBV5-6 . ASSSDRFYGYT
TRBV5-1 . ASSEKNGGGYT
TRBV10-3 few AISGTGGNYGYT
TRBV27 few ASTTSGRGYEQF
TRBV15 many ATSRQGGTDTQY
TRBV20-1 . SASLRTGQINTEAF
TRBV27 . ASSPSGGGDTQY
TRBV28 . ASSLSRGHEKLF
TRBV2 . ASNILPGHMNTEAF
TRBV21-1 . ASSSGQGSYEQY
TRBV5-6 . ASSLTGDEQY
TRBV4-2 . ASSQDDRGNEKLF
TRBV3-1/TRBV3-2 few ASSQMDRATEAF
TRBV6-5 . ASGPVDTQY
TRBV7-2 . ASSLVSRDYEQY
TRBV18 . ASSSGLAYTYEQY
TRBV15 . ATSRDAVSSYNEQF
TRBV5-1 . ASRSGTSSYEQY
TRBV19 once ASSIVATGGNQPQH
TRBV18 . ASSPTGQGNSPLH
TRBV7-2 . ASSPSGSSYNEQF
TRBV15 . ATSRETPAEVVSPLH
TRBV24-1 . ATSDFREQY
TRBV7-6 . ASSLYQGPNGYT
TRBV3-1/TRBV3-2 . ASQGMQAGSPLH
TRBV11-2 . ASSFTRAATNEKLF
TRBV9 . ASSTRGGRTYNEQF
TRBV19 . ASSSELGGSYEQY
TRBV6-5 . ASGQGQLTDTQY
TRBV28 . ASSLLSYEQY
TRBV3-1/TRBV3-2 . ASSQPQGTGELF
TRBV11-1 few ASSSGLGDEQF
TRBV2 . ASREGQGINTDTQY